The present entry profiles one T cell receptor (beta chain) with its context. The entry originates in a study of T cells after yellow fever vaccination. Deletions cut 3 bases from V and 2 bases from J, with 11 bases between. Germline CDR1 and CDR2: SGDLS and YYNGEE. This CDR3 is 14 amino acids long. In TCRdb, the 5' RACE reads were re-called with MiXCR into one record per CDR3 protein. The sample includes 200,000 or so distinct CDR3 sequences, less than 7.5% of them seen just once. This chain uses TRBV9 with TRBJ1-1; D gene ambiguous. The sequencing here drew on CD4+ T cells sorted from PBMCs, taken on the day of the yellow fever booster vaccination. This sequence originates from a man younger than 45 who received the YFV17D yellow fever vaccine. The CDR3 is CASSAGPVNTEAFF. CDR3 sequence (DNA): TGTGCCAGCAGCGCGGGTCCGGTTAACACTGAAGCTTTCTTT.